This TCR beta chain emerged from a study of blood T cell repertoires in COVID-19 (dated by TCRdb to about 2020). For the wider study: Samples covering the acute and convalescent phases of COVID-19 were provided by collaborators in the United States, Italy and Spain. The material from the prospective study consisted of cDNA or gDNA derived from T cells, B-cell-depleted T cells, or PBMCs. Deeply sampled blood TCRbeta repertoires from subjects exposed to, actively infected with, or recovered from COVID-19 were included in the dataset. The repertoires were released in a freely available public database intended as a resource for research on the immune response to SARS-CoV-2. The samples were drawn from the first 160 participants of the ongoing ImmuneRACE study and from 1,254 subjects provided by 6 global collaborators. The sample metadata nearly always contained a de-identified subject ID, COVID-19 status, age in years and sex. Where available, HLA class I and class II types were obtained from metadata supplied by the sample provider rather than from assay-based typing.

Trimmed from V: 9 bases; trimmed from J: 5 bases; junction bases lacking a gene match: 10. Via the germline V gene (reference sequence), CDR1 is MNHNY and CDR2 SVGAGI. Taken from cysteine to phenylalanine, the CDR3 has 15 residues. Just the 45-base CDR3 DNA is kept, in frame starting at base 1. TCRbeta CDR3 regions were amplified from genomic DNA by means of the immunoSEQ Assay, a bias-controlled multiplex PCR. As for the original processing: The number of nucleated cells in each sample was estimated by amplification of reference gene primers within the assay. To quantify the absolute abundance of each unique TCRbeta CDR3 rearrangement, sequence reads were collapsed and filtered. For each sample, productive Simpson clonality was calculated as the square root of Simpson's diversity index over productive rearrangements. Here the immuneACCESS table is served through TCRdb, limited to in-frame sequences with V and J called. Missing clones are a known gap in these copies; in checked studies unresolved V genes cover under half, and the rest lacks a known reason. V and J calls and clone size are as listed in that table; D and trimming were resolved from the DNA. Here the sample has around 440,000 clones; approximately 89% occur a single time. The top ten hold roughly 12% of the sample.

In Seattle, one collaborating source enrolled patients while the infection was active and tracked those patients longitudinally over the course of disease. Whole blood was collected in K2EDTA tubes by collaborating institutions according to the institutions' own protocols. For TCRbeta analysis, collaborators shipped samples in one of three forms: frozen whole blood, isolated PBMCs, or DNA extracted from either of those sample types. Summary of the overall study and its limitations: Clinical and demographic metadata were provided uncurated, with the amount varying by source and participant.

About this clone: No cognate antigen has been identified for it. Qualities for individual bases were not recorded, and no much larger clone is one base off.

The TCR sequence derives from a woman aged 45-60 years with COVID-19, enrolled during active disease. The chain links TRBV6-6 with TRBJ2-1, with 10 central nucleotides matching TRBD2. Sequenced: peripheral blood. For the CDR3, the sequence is CASFNSGGPNNEQFF. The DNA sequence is TGTGCCAGTTTTAATAGCGGGGGGCCAAACAATGAGCAGTTCTTC.